The 17 T cell receptor beta chains listed next were all sequenced from one sample in a study of blood T cell repertoires in COVID-19. Sequenced by immunoSEQ multiplex PCR; TCRdb stores in-frame clones only, minus some. The sample comprises 310,000 or so clones, around 87% of which are singletons, and around 4% rests with the top ten. Sequencing was carried out using peripheral blood. The origin of the receptors is a woman in her fifties or sixties with active or convalescent COVID-19.

The chain uses TRBV6-5 and TRBJ2-2; the D gene is possibly TRBD1 (5 bases). This CDR3 spans 15 amino acids. Germline CDR1 reads MNHEY; CDR2 reads SVGAGI. V lost 2 bases and J 1 base, leaving 8 bases between the germline ends. The CDR3: CASSYGTGNTGELFF. Here the CDR3 DNA reads TGTGCCAGCAGTTACGGAACAGGGAACACCGGGGAGCTGTTTTTT.

J is TRBJ2-3 and V is TRBV2, with 9 bases fitting TRBD2. The V gene end was trimmed by 7 bases and the J gene end by 3 bases; junction bases not matched to a gene: 8. The CDR3 is 15 amino acids. Germline CDR1 SNHLY, CDR2 FYNNEI. The CDR3 sequence is CASTENSGGTDTQYF. In nucleotides, the CDR3 is TGTGCCAGCACGGAAAATAGCGGGGGAACAGATACGCAGTATTTT.

This clone was seen just once. The CDR3 bases are TGTGCCAGCAGTCCGTACAGGGAAGGCTATGGCTACACCTTC. This translates into CASSPYREGYGYTF. The genes are TRBV6-5 and TRBJ1-2; perhaps TRBD1 as D (6 bases). This CDR3 comprises 14 residues. Germline CDR1 MNHEY, CDR2 SVGAGI. Trimming shortened V by 5 bases and J by 4 bases, and 14 bases separated the two germline ends.

This chain connects TRBV5-4 to TRBJ1-2, with a tentative D call TRBD1 (5 bases). The CDR3 spans 14 residues. V dropped 5 bases and J dropped 10 bases, with 21 bases sitting between them. In germline, CDR1 is SGHNT, CDR2 YYREEE (reference sequence). CDR3 coding DNA: TGTGCCAGCAGTAGCGAATCAGGGCGGGATGACTACACCTTC. Protein sequence: CASSSESGRDDYTF.

V gene TRBV28 combines with J gene TRBJ1-1, with 10 bases aligning to TRBD1. The CDR3 covers 17 residues. The J segment lost 4 bases and the V segment lost 7 bases, leaving 15 bases of the junction unmatched. Germline V gene lookup returns CDR1 MDHEN and CDR2 SYDVKM. The CDR3 is CASIMTGGASGITEAFF. The DNA for the CDR3 is TGTGCCAGCATCATGACAGGGGGCGCGTCTGGTATCACTGAAGCTTTCTTT.

Turning to this clone: The DNA is left out, because the CDR3 cannot be placed on it with certainty; the CDR3 is given as TCRdb lists it. The V and J genes are TRBV11-1 and TRBJ2-7; the table's D call TRBD2 went unverified against the DNA. The CDR3 comprises 14 residues, both ends counted. CDR1 and CDR2 from the germline V gene are SGHAT and FQDESV (reference sequence). The CDR3 sequence: CASSFGQGGSTQYF.

This clone appeared once. The rearrangement uses TRBV28 and TRBJ1-1, with a possible D match to TRBD1 (5 bases). Germline V gene data show CDR1 as MDHEN and CDR2 as SYDVKM. Between the trimmed V and J ends, which lost 0 bases and 4 bases, there was a span of 9 bases. CDR3 size: 14 residues. The CDR3 region is CASSLWGGRTEAFF. The CDR3 nucleotides are TGTGCCAGCAGTTTATGGGGGGGTCGCACTGAAGCTTTCTTT.

The V gene is TRBV10-3, the J gene TRBJ2-3; TRBD2 aligns across 10 bases. This CDR3 is built from 18 residues. Losses at the gene ends were 7 bases for V and 0 bases for J; bases not matched to a gene: 13. The germline V gene encodes CDR1 ENHRY and CDR2 SYGVKD. The CDR3 nucleotides read TGTGCCATCAACGGACGTAGCGGGGGGACATCTAGCACAGATACGCAGTATTTT. Encoded protein: CAINGRSGGTSSTDTQYF.

This chain uses TRBV30 with TRBJ2-7; no firm D call. CDR3 length: 11 residues. Trimming removed 2 bases at V and 3 bases at J, with 5 bases between. CDR1 is GTSNPN and CDR2 is SVGIG in the germline V gene (reference sequence). CDR3 in amino acids: CAWSTNYEQYF. The CDR3 region has the DNA TGTGCCTGGAGTACTAACTACGAGCAGTACTTC.

This clone occurred once. The V call is TRBV5-1, the J call TRBJ1-4, with 9 bases matching TRBD1. V shed 6 bases, J shed 8 bases, and the junction held 8 bases outside the gene matches. The CDR3 has 14 amino acids. Germline V gene lookup returns CDR1 SGHRS and CDR2 YFSETQ. The DNA for the CDR3 is TGCGCCAGCAAGCCGGGACAGGGCGAAGAAAAACTGTTTTTT. Translation: CASKPGQGEEKLFF.

This clone was seen more than once but under ten times. V usage is TRBV7-3 and J usage is TRBJ1-4; 7 bases are a match to TRBD1. There are 15 residues in the CDR3. Unmatched junction bases numbered 6, after V lost 1 base and J lost 7 bases. Germline CDR1 is SGHTA and CDR2 is FQGTGA. DNA for the CDR3: TGTGCCAGCAGCTTAATAAGACAGGGTATTGAAAAACTGTTTTTT. As protein: CASSLIRQGIEKLFF.

The CDR3 DNA follows: TGTGCCAGCAGCTCCATACAGGGTCACCTATTACCGAACACTGAAGCTTTCTTT. The encoded protein is CASSSIQGHLLPNTEAFF. J is TRBJ1-1 and V is TRBV7-9; possible D gene TRBD1, 6 bases. Germline CDR1 is SEHNR and CDR2 is FQNEAQ (reference sequence). CDR3 length equals 18 residues. V lost 4 bases to trimming and J lost 1 base, with 22 bases between them.

The genes are TRBV12-3 or TRBV12-4 and TRBJ1-1; 7 bases fit TRBD1. V was pared by 6 bases and J by 7 bases, with 8 bases of the junction left unmatched. The length of the CDR3 is 13 residues. The CDR3 loop is CASRGTDGIEAFF. In DNA, the CDR3 is TGTGCCAGCAGGGGGACAGACGGAATTGAAGCTTTCTTT.

The chain links TRBV6-2 or TRBV6-3 to TRBJ2-6; 9 bases line up with TRBD1. CDR3 length: 18 residues. Germline CDR1 and CDR2: MNHEY and SVGEGT. J lost 3 bases, V lost 5 bases, and 11 bases had no gene match. In DNA, the CDR3 is TGTGCCAGCAGTACCCCTGGACAGGGGAAAGGTGGGGCCAACGTCCTGACTTTC. Translated: CASSTPGQGKGGANVLTF.

The gene calls are TRBV11-2 and TRBJ2-2; TRBD2 is a possible D gene (7 bases). Germline V gene lookup returns CDR1 SGHAT and CDR2 FQNNGV. The CDR3 length is 19 residues. Deletions cut 7 bases from V and 4 bases from J, with 28 bases between. CDR3 in amino acids: CASNQIIAQYGGRTGELFF. CDR3 DNA sequence: TGTGCCAGCAACCAGATAATTGCCCAATACGGGGGGCGCACCGGGGAGCTGTTTTTT.

The CDR3 DNA sequence: TGTGCCAGCAGTTTAACTACAGGGCAGAGCACTGAAGCTTTCTTT. This translates into CASSLTTGQSTEAFF. This chain links TRBV28 with TRBJ1-1; possible D gene TRBD1, 6 bases. V was pared by 2 bases and J by 4 bases, with 14 bases between. This CDR3 contains 15 residues. Germline CDR1 reads MDHEN; CDR2 reads SYDVKM.

The rearrangement links TRBV25-1 to TRBJ2-1; 8 nucleotides agree with TRBD1. V lost 6 bases, J lost 6 bases, and 19 bases stayed unmatched. The CDR3 length is 18 residues. Per germline, CDR1 MGHDK and CDR2 SYGVNS. The CDR3 DNA follows: TGTGCCAGCAGCCATTGGGCCGGAGGACAGGGAAAAGGCAATGAGCAGTTCTTC. Its protein product is CASSHWAGGQGKGNEQFF.